This T cell receptor (beta chain) emerged from a study of T cells in Graves' hyperthyroidism and ophthalmopathy. Study observations and caveats: Blood also contained most expanded thyroid clonotypes above 0.001.

The CDR3 runs 13 residues. Per the germline V gene, CDR1 is SQVTM and CDR2 is ANQGSEA. Trimming cost V 7 bases and J 5 bases; bases outside gene matches: 8. Authors of the study amplified TCR beta CDR3 regions from RNA transcripts. TCR CDR3 regions were first amplified by RT-PCR with HTBI primers. TCRdb recomputed calls from the multiplex PCR reads with MiXCR, one row per CDR3 protein. The sample comprises over 500,000 distinct CDR3 sequences, approximately 14% of which are singletons, and about 15% rests with the top ten. In regard to this clonotype: Its antigen is still unknown.

Patients were aged 18 to 65, had disease duration under 2 months, and had newly diagnosed hyperthyroidism. Each diagnosis was grounded in clinical symptoms, serum thyroxine and TRAb, thyroid ultrasound, and orbital computed tomography. PBMCs were derived from roughly 10 ml fresh peripheral blood. The TCR was taken from a woman in her forties with Graves' hyperthyroidism. The chain combines TRBV29-1 with TRBJ1-5; 7 bases are a match to TRBD1. The source material was blood. The CDR3 coding sequence is TGCAGCGCAAGACAGGGTTTGGATCAGCCCCAGCATTTT. This encodes CSARQGLDQPQHF.